Listed here are 12 T cell receptor beta chains from one sample, sequenced in a study of cytomegalovirus exposure and HLA in healthy donors. The data were produced by immunoSEQ multiplex PCR, yet TCRdb's version contains in-frame clones alone and is incomplete. The sample has fewer than 350,000 clones, approximately 88% seen once. Sequencing was done on a sample of PBMCs. The receptors here all came from a woman aged 18-30 years in good health and CMV-seronegative.

In DNA form, the CDR3 reads TGTGCCAGCAGTGAGGCACCCAGCTCCTACGAGCAGTACTTC. Protein sequence: CASSEAPSSYEQYF. The rearrangement joins TRBV2 to TRBJ2-7; D not certain. Germline values: CDR1 SNHLY, CDR2 FYNNEI. V lost 3 bases and J 0 bases, leaving 9 bases between the germline ends. This CDR3 contains 14 residues.

The sample holds many counts of this clone. The V call is TRBV4-1, the J call TRBJ1-4; D is undetermined. V gave up 0 bases and J gave up 8 bases, with 13 bases separating them. CDR1 is MGHRA and CDR2 is YSYEKL in the germline V gene. The CDR3 spans 15 residues. In DNA, the CDR3 is TGCGCCAGCAGCCAAGAATCTGGGTTCGGGGAAAAACTGTTTTTT. Translating gives CASSQESGFGEKLFF.

Of note for this clone: The sample contains more than one DNA sequence encoding this CDR3. The CDR3 sequence is CASSFGSSYEQYF. The CDR3 bases are TGTGCCAGCAGTTTTGGGAGCTCCTACGAGCAGTACTTC. The chain uses TRBV28 and TRBJ2-7; tentative D call: TRBD2 (5 bases). CDR3 length equals 13 residues. In germline, CDR1 is MDHEN, CDR2 SYDVKM. V gave up 3 bases and J gave up 0 bases, with 6 bases separating them.

V gene TRBV29-1 combines with J gene TRBJ2-1; the D gene is possibly TRBD1 (5 bases). Germline CDR1 SQVTM, CDR2 ANQGSEA. This CDR3 contains 12 residues. V lost 5 bases, J lost 9 bases, and 14 bases lay in between. CDR3 DNA: TGCAGCGTTCGACAAAGTGACAGTGAGCAGTTCTTC. Protein sequence: CSVRQSDSEQFF.

The rearrangement uses TRBV28 and TRBJ2-7; tentatively, D is TRBD1 (6 bases). V lost 4 bases and J lost 0, with 25 bases in between. The germline V gene has CDR1 MDHEN and CDR2 SYDVKM. CDR3 length: 19 amino acids. The CDR3 region is CASSWNPRGGASYSYEQYF. The CDR3 DNA sequence: TGTGCCAGCAGTTGGAACCCCAGGGGTGGGGCGTCCTACTCCTACGAGCAGTACTTC.

The chain carries TRBV29-1 and TRBJ1-1; D is perhaps TRBD1 (5 bases). CDR3 length equals 13 residues. Between the trimmed V and J ends, which lost 1 base and 1 base, there was a span of 7 bases. Germline-derived CDR1 and CDR2 are SQVTM and ANQGSEA. The CDR3 nucleotides read TGCAGCGTTGAAGGACAGCGGAACACTGAAGCTTTCTTT. Its protein product is CSVEGQRNTEAFF.

The chain combines TRBV2 with TRBJ2-3; 7 nucleotides line up with TRBD1. The germline V gene encodes CDR1 SNHLY and CDR2 FYNNEI. Trimming took 6 bases from V and 0 from J; bases not matched to a gene: 6. The CDR3 totals 15 residues. This chain's CDR3 is CASSEGQSSTDTQYF. CDR3 nucleotides: TGTGCCAGCAGCGAGGGACAGAGCAGCACAGATACGCAGTATTTT.

This chain uses TRBV5-6 with TRBJ2-3; tentatively, D is TRBD2 (5 bases). The germline V and J ends were trimmed by 0 bases and 0 bases, with 14 bases remaining between them. The CDR3 has 17 residues. Germline assignment: CDR1 SGHDT and CDR2 YYEEEE. The CDR3 region is CASSLAGPGISTDTQYF. In nucleotides, the CDR3 is TGTGCCAGCAGCTTGGCTGGCCCCGGGATTAGCACAGATACGCAGTATTTT.

The V and J genes are TRBV5-1 and TRBJ2-7; 8 nucleotides align to TRBD1. The ends lost 5 bases at V and 5 bases at J; junction bases unmatched: 12. Germline CDR1 is SGHRS and CDR2 is YFSETQ. CDR3 length equals 15 residues. The CDR3 nucleotides read TGCGCCAGCAGTCAGGACAGGGCACCCTTGGACGAGCAGTACTTC. Translating gives CASSQDRAPLDEQYF. The full variable domain, completed using reference TRBV5-1 and TRBJ2-7, is KAGVTQTPRYLIKTRGQQVTLSCSPISGHRSVSWYQQTPGQGLQFLFEYFSETQRNKGNFPGRFSGRQFSNSRSEMNVSTLELGDSALYLCASSQDRAPLDEQYFGPGTRLTVT.

The chain carries TRBV2 and TRBJ2-7; 9 bases align to TRBD2. V lost 4 bases, J lost 4 bases, and 8 bases stayed unmatched. Germline V gene lookup returns CDR1 SNHLY and CDR2 FYNNEI. This CDR3 is built from 15 residues. CDR3 region: CASSAGAGGWYEQYF. Written as DNA, the CDR3 is TGTGCCAGCAGTGCTGGGGCGGGAGGGTGGTACGAGCAGTACTTC. Using reference TRBV2 and TRBJ2-7 for the parts outside the CDR3, the full variable domain is EPEVTQTPSHQVTQMGQEVILRCVPISNHLYFYWYRQILGQKVEFLVSFYNNEISEKSEIFDDQFSVERPDGSNFTLKIRSTKLEDSAMYFCASSAGAGGWYEQYFGPGTRLTVT.

The V gene is TRBV23-1, the J gene TRBJ2-5, with 8 bases aligning to TRBD1. TRBV23-1 is classed as an ORF, of uncertain function. J was trimmed by 4 bases and V by 8 bases; bases with no gene match: 12. The CDR3 totals 15 residues. The CDR3 DNA reads as TGCGCCAGCTCTTACGGGACAGGCCTCGGAGAGACCCAGTACTTC. Residues: CASSYGTGLGETQYF.

The rearrangement links TRBV4-3 to TRBJ1-5; perhaps TRBD1 as D (6 bases). Trimming took off 0 bases at V and 4 bases at J, with 10 bases between the two ends. CDR3 length: 15 amino acids. The V gene's germline CDR1 is LGHNA and CDR2 YSLEER. CDR3 protein: CASSQEGAENQPQHF. CDR3 coding DNA: TGCGCCAGCAGCCAAGAGGGGGCTGAAAATCAGCCCCAGCATTTT.